The entry that follows covers one T cell receptor beta chain sequence. The sample comes from a study of CD8+CD57+ T cells in acquired aplastic anemia. This CDR3 is 17 amino acids long. The V segment lost 5 bases and the J segment 6 bases; nucleotides outside the gene matches: 16. Genomic DNA, serving as template, underwent TCR beta VDJ and CDR3 profiling. TCRdb recomputed calls from the reads with MiXCR, one row per CDR3 protein. The sample includes around 400,000 distinct CDR3 sequences, just under 70% seen only once; the top ten take 4%. The V and J genes are TRBV12-3 or TRBV12-4 and TRBJ1-1; 9 positions match TRBD1. The source material was sorted CD4+, CD8+, or CD8+CD57+ T cells (not recorded which) from PBMCs. The receptor comes from a human donor in good health, serving as a control. The CDR3 spells CASSGGGQGLKGAEAFF. The CDR3 nucleotides read TGTGCCAGCAGTGGAGGGGGACAGGGACTTAAGGGCGCTGAAGCTTTCTTT.